A single T cell receptor beta chain is shown here with its context. This entry is derived from a study of blood T cell repertoires in COVID-19. Overall study: Spain, Italy and the United States supplied samples that represented acute and convalescent COVID-19. PBMCs, B-cell-depleted T cells, or T cells were the source of the cDNA or gDNA that made up the material.

Authors' methods: By means of reference gene primer amplification, nucleated cell counts were estimated. TCRdb's copy holds only in-frame clones and misses some; the assay was immunoSEQ multiplex PCR. That table is the source of V, J and clone size, and D and trimming were worked out from the DNA. Of 72,000 or so clones in the sample, about 81% are singletons; the top ten hold 9.2%. Sequenced material: peripheral blood. The receptor was isolated from a human donor in a cohort sampled during active COVID-19.

CDR3 protein: CASGRTGGGYTF. Written as DNA, the CDR3 is TGTGCCAGCGGGAGGACAGGGGGAGGCTACACCTTC. The chain uses TRBV2 and TRBJ1-2, with 10 nucleotides matching TRBD1. The CDR3 sequence is 12 residues long. The J segment lost 8 bases and the V segment lost 8 bases, leaving 5 bases of the junction unmatched. Germline V gene data show CDR1 as SNHLY and CDR2 as FYNNEI. Full variable domain (remainder filled in from reference TRBV2 and TRBJ1-2): EPEVTQTPSHQVTQMGQEVILRCVPISNHLYFYWYRQILGQKVEFLVSFYNNEISEKSEIFDDQFSVERPDGSNFTLKIRSTKLEDSAMYFCASGRTGGGYTFGSGTRLTVV.